The clone carrying this TCR beta chain was observed many times. The antigen is undetermined. This entry is derived from a study of T cell responses to AZD1222 COVID-19 vaccine. About the research overall: Second doses at about 4 or about 12 weeks were pooled.

Study results and limitations: Repertoire collection took place solely once the T cell response had peaked. At study baseline, merely several AZD1222 recipients were seropositive. In a largely white British group with more females than males, clonal diversity was possibly underestimated.

Some clones are missing from TCRdb's copy, which holds only in-frame ones; the method was immunoSEQ multiplex PCR. The table shows about 130,000 clones, with about 91% occurring only once. Germline V gives CDR1 SNHLY, CDR2 FYNNEI. This CDR3 has 16 residues. The germline V and J ends were trimmed by 6 bases and 5 bases, with 23 bases remaining between them. Sequenced material: peripheral blood, taken on day 0 of AZD1222 vaccination. This chain joins TRBV2 and TRBJ2-7, with D tentatively TRBD1 (7 bases). The receptor's source is an adult in good health. In DNA form, the CDR3 reads TGTGCCAGCAGCCTACCGCGGGGACCCCAGGGGGACGAGCAGTACTTC. Translating gives CASSLPRGPQGDEQYF. Full variable domain (missing parts from reference TRBV2 and TRBJ2-7): EPEVTQTPSHQVTQMGQEVILRCVPISNHLYFYWYRQILGQKVEFLVSFYNNEISEKSEIFDDQFSVERPDGSNFTLKIRSTKLEDSAMYFCASSLPRGPQGDEQYFGPGTRLTVT.